Listed here is a single T cell receptor beta chain. What it binds is unknown. Trimming removed 3 bases from V and 7 bases from J; junction bases left unmatched: 8. This CDR3 has 15 residues. In germline, CDR1 is SGHRS, CDR2 YFSETQ. The source of the sample is a study of beta chain features in type 1 diabetes. The sequenced template was cDNA made from the entire isolated RNA. The protocol was immunoSEQ multiplex PCR, while the TCRdb copy is restricted to in-frame clones and leaves out a portion. This sample carries 860,000 or so clones, 17% of them seen once, and the ten largest clones take 0.023%. Study findings and constraints: For Type 1 diabetes patients, all four CD4+ subsets carried TCRB CDR3s that were moderately but significantly shorter. Reduced insertions and increased deletions marked VDJ junctions in type 1 diabetes patients.

This sequence was found in a woman between 18 and 30 years old in good health. The J gene is TRBJ2-1, the V gene TRBV5-1; 9 bases agree with TRBD1. Sequencing used naive CD4+ T cells from blood. CDR3 DNA: TGCGCCAGCAGCTCGGGACAGGGACTTTGGAATGAGCAGTTCTTC. Translated, it gives CASSSGQGLWNEQFF.